This is a list of T cell receptor beta chains from one sample in a study of blood T cell repertoires in COVID-19. Measured with immunoSEQ multiplex PCR; TCRdb has only the in-frame clones, and not every one. The data show tens of thousands of clones, roughly 87% seen once. The sequencing input was peripheral blood. These TCRs come from a woman aged 45-65 years with acute or convalescent COVID-19. Both conserved end residues are part of each CDR3.

cdr3_length: 15; v_call: TRBV5-1; j_call: TRBJ2-3; cdr3_aa: CASSLGGYDADTQYF
cdr3_length: 13; v_call: TRBV5-1; j_call: TRBJ2-3; cdr3_aa: CASSLGSTDTQYF
cdr3_length: 16; v_call: TRBV7-9; j_call: TRBJ1-4; cdr3_aa: CASSGTGGRILEKLFF
cdr3_length: 16; v_call: TRBV7-6; j_call: TRBJ2-5; cdr3_aa: CASSTSGQGAWETQYF
cdr3_length: 14; v_call: TRBV7-2; j_call: TRBJ1-1; cdr3_aa: CASSADRGNTEAFF
cdr3_length: 15; v_call: TRBV28; j_call: TRBJ1-1; cdr3_aa: CASSPSPTGDTEAFF
cdr3_length: 14; v_call: TRBV14; j_call: TRBJ2-3; cdr3_aa: CASSQLGSTDTQYF
cdr3_length: 14; v_call: TRBV9; j_call: TRBJ2-7; cdr3_aa: CASSERLGSYEQYF
cdr3_length: 17; v_call: TRBV3-1/TRBV3-2; j_call: TRBJ1-2; cdr3_aa: CASSQNLGQGINYGYTF
cdr3_length: 12; v_call: TRBV9; j_call: TRBJ1-2; cdr3_aa: CASSAGFYGYTF
cdr3_length: 17; v_call: TRBV24-1; j_call: TRBJ2-2; cdr3_aa: CATSDSGGSHHTGELFF
cdr3_length: 14; v_call: TRBV21-1; j_call: TRBJ2-7; cdr3_aa: CASSTPGGANEQYF
cdr3_length: 14; v_call: TRBV19; j_call: TRBJ2-1; cdr3_aa: CATSGLAGVNEQFF
cdr3_length: 17; v_call: TRBV10-1; j_call: TRBJ1-3; cdr3_aa: CASSPPDRSNHPNTIYF